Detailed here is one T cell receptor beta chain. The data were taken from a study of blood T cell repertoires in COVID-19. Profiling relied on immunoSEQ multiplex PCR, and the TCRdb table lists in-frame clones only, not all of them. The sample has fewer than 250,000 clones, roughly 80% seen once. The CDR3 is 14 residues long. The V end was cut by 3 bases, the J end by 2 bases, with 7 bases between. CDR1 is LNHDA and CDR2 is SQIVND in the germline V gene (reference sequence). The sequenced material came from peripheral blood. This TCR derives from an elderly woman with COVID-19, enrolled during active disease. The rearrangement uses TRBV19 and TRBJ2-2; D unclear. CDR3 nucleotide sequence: TGTGCCAGTAGTATCTCAGGAAACACCGGGGAGCTGTTTTTT. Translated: CASSISGNTGELFF.